This T cell receptor beta chain was captured by sequencing in a study of T cells in women clearing cervical HPV infection. The germline gives CDR1 MNHEY, CDR2 SVGEGT. This CDR3 has 16 residues. Concerning this clone: The read ends 3 residues shy of where the CDR3 ends; the end is completed using the germline J gene.

Clones were sequenced by immunoSEQ multiplex PCR, and TCRdb holds only the in-frame ones, with some missing. The repertoire table contains around 28,000 clones. This chain links TRBV6-2 or TRBV6-3 with TRBJ2-3, with D possibly TRBD2 on 6 matching bases. Material: blood buffy coat. The sequence was collected from a woman aged 18 to 75 with a cervical HPV16 infection that either progressed to CIN3+ or cleared (not recorded which). CDR3 DNA (partial): TGTGCCAGCAGTTATGGTCGGTGGACTACCCAAGAGACG. As protein: CASSYGRWTTQET. Given in full, the CDR3 is CASSYGRWTTQETQYF.